This is a list of T cell receptor beta chains from one sample in a study of T cell responses to AZD1222 COVID-19 vaccine. Here immunoSEQ multiplex PCR was the method, and the copy in TCRdb shows in-frame clones only, minus some. The sample lists 120,000 or so clones, roughly 91% occurring once. The sample consisted of peripheral blood, taken on day 0 of AZD1222 vaccination. The receptors were sampled from an adult in good health. CDR3s include the opening cysteine and the closing phenylalanine or tryptophan. A D gene is named only where the DNA matches it firmly.

d_call: TRBD1; v_call: TRBV5-1; j_call: TRBJ1-1; cdr3_nt: TGCGCCAGCAGACAGGGGGCCGGAGGGATGAACACTGAAGCTTTCTTT; cdr3_aa: CASRQGAGGMNTEAFF
d_call: TRBD2; v_call: TRBV9; j_call: TRBJ2-1; cdr3_nt: TGTGCCAGCAGCGTTGGAACAGGGGGCTTCTGGACTAGCGGGGGAGCAAACCACAATGAGCAGTTCTTC; cdr3_aa: CASSVGTGGFWTSGGANHNEQFF
d_call: NA; v_call: TRBV10-3; j_call: TRBJ1-5; cdr3_nt: TGTGCCATCAGGGGGGACGTTAGCAATCAGCCCCAGCATTTT; cdr3_aa: CAIRGDVSNQPQHF
d_call: NA; v_call: TRBV3-1/TRBV3-2; j_call: TRBJ1-5; cdr3_nt: TGTGCCAGCAGCCAAGACACGGGACTTGGGTTCAATCAGCCCCAGCATTTT; cdr3_aa: CASSQDTGLGFNQPQHF
d_call: NA; v_call: TRBV14; j_call: TRBJ1-3; cdr3_nt: TGTGCCAGCAGTCTGTACTTCGGCGTCGCCCGGGGCTCTGGAAACACCATATATTTT; cdr3_aa: CASSLYFGVARGSGNTIYF
d_call: NA; v_call: TRBV14; j_call: TRBJ1-5; cdr3_nt: TGTGCCAGCAGCAGACACACCAATCAGCCCCAGCATTTT; cdr3_aa: CASSRHTNQPQHF
d_call: NA; v_call: TRBV12-5; j_call: TRBJ2-7; cdr3_nt: TGTGCCTCCGGGACGGCCTACGAGCAGTACTTC; cdr3_aa: CASGTAYEQYF
d_call: NA; v_call: TRBV7-2; j_call: TRBJ2-5; cdr3_nt: TGTGCCAGCAGCTTAAGTAGCGGCCAAGAGACCCAGTACTTC; cdr3_aa: CASSLSSGQETQYF
d_call: TRBD2; v_call: TRBV11-2; j_call: TRBJ2-7; cdr3_nt: TGTGCCAGCAGCTTAGTTACTAGCGGGGTGGAGCAGTACTTC; cdr3_aa: CASSLVTSGVEQYF
d_call: NA; v_call: TRBV15; j_call: TRBJ1-1; cdr3_nt: TGTGCCACCAGCAGAGATCGGGGCAGCCCGAACACTGAAGCTTTCTTT; cdr3_aa: CATSRDRGSPNTEAFF
d_call: NA; v_call: TRBV6-5; j_call: TRBJ2-1; cdr3_nt: TGTGCCAGCAGTTACGTTGGGAGCTACAATGAGCAGTTCTTC; cdr3_aa: CASSYVGSYNEQFF
d_call: TRBD2; v_call: TRBV6-2/TRBV6-3; j_call: TRBJ2-1; cdr3_nt: TGTGCCAGCAACCCCGGGGGGGCAAACCTAAATGAGCAGTTCTTC; cdr3_aa: CASNPGGANLNEQFF
d_call: NA; v_call: TRBV10-1; j_call: TRBJ1-5; cdr3_nt: TGCGCCAGCAGTGAGGTGCCCGGGCAGCCCCAGCATTTT; cdr3_aa: CASSEVPGQPQHF
d_call: NA; v_call: TRBV2; j_call: TRBJ1-6; cdr3_nt: TGTGCCAGCAGTGAAGGTGGGAGCTCCTATAATTCACCCCTCCACTTT; cdr3_aa: CASSEGGSSYNSPLHF